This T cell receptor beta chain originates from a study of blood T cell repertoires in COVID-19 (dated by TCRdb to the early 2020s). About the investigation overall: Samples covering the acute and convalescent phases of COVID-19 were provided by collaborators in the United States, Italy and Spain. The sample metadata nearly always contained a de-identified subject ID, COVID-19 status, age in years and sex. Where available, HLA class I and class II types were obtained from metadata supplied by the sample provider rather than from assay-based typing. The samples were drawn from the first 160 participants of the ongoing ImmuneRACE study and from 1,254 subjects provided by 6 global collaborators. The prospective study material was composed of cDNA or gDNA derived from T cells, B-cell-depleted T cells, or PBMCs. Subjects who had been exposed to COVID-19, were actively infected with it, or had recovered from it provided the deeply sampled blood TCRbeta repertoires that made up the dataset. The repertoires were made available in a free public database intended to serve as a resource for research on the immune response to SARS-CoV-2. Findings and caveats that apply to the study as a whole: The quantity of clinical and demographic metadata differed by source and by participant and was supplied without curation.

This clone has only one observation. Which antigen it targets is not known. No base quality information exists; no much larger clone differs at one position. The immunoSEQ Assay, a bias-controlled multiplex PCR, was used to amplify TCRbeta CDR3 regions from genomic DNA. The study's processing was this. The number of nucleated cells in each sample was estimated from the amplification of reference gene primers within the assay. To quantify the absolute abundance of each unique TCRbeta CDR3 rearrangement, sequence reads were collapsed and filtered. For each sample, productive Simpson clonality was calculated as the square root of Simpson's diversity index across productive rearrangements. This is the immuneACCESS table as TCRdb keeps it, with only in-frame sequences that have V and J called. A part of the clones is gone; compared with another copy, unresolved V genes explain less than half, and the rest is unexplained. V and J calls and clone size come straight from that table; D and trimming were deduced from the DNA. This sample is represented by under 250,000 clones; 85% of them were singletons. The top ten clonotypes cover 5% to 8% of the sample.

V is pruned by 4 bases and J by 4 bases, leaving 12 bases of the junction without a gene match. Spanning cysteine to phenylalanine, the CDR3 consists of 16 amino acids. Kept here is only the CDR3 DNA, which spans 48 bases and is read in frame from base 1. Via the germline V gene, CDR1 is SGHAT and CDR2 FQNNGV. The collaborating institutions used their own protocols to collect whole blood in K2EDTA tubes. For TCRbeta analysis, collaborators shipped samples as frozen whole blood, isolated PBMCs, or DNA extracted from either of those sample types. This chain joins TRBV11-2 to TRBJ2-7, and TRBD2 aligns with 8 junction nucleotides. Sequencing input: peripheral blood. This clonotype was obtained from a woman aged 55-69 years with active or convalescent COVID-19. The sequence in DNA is TGTGCCAGCAGCTGGTACGGGCGGGAGGACAAATACGAGCAGTACTTC. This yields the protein CASSWYGREDKYEQYF.